This T cell receptor beta chain was found in a study of resident and recirculating memory T cells in vitiligo. This clone showed up just once. Profiling relied on immunoSEQ multiplex PCR, and the TCRdb table lists in-frame clones only, not all of them. The table lists fewer than 85,000 clones, about 90% of them singletons. CDR3 size: 23 residues. Trimming removed 6 bases from V and 3 bases from J; junction bases left unmatched: 28. Germline V CDR1 and CDR2: MNHEY, SMNVEV (reference sequence). The chain has TRBV27 and TRBJ2-7; 14 nucleotides align to TRBD2. Sequenced sample: blood. This TCR was recovered from a male donor with vitiligo. This chain's CDR3 is CASSPGGRGLLMRLAGGIYEQYF. In DNA form, the CDR3 reads TGTGCCAGCAGCCCCGGCGGCAGGGGGCTTCTGATGAGACTAGCGGGAGGGATCTACGAGCAGTACTTC.